The 9 T cell receptor beta chains listed next were all sequenced from one sample in a study of blood T cell repertoires in COVID-19. Generated by immunoSEQ multiplex PCR, the TCRdb table keeps only in-frame clones and is missing some. Counted here are fewer than 300,000 clones, 82% occurring once; the ten biggest clones make up roughly 3.1%. Material for sequencing was peripheral blood. These receptors were taken from a woman aged 18-29 years with acute or convalescent COVID-19.

This clone showed up just a few times. The chain uses TRBV19 and TRBJ1-1; TRBD1 agrees at 7 bases. Germline V gene sequence: CDR1 LNHDA, CDR2 SQIVND (reference sequence). The V gene end was trimmed by 4 bases and the J gene end by 6 bases; junction bases not matched to a gene: 14. The CDR3 totals 16 residues. DNA for the CDR3: TGTGCCAGTAGTACCCCGCGACAGGGAAAAAGGTCTGAAGCTTTCTTT. Translating it yields CASSTPRQGKRSEAFF.

The V call is TRBV3-1 (or the pseudogene TRBV3-2), the J call TRBJ1-2; the D gene is possibly TRBD1 (6 bases). Trimming removed 0 bases from V and 8 bases from J, with 19 bases in between. The V gene's germline CDR1 is LGHDT and CDR2 YNNKEL (reference sequence). The CDR3 is 16 amino acids. CDR3 residues: CASSQDADSPILGYTF. CDR3 sequence (DNA): TGTGCCAGCAGCCAAGATGCGGACAGTCCTATCCTAGGCTACACCTTC.

The chain uses TRBV5-1 and TRBJ1-3; no clear D. Germline CDR1 reads SGHRS; CDR2 reads YFSETQ. This CDR3 contains 15 residues. Trimming cost V 0 bases and J 4 bases, with 11 bases left between them. The CDR3 loop is CASSLGGQTGNTIYF. The CDR3 DNA sequence: TGCGCCAGCAGCTTGGGTGGGCAAACCGGAAACACCATATATTTT.

V and J are TRBV5-1 and TRBJ2-1; 16 nucleotides match TRBD2. The CDR3 contains 15 residues. The J segment lost 8 bases and the V segment lost 4 bases, leaving 3 bases of the junction unmatched. CDR1 SGHRS and CDR2 YFSETQ come from the germline V gene. CDR3 nucleotides: TGCGCCAGCAGCGGGACTAGCGGGAGGGCATATGAGCAGTTCTTC. Translated: CASSGTSGRAYEQFF.

This chain connects TRBV15 to TRBJ2-3; 10 bases line up with TRBD2. This CDR3 is built from 16 residues. The junction had 7 bases not matched to a gene; V was cut back by 5 bases and J by 2 bases. Germline V gene data show CDR1 as LNHNV and CDR2 as YYDKDF (reference sequence). The CDR3: CATSPWTSGLTDTQYF. Here the CDR3 DNA reads TGTGCCACCAGCCCGTGGACTAGCGGACTCACAGATACGCAGTATTTT.

V usage is TRBV6-5 and J usage is TRBJ1-3; D unresolved. This CDR3 contains 16 residues. Trimming pared 2 bases from V and 0 bases from J, leaving 11 bases between. Germline CDR1 reads MNHEY; CDR2 reads SVGAGI. This chain's CDR3 is CASSYGTINSGNTIYF. CDR3 DNA sequence: TGTGCCAGCAGTTACGGCACTATTAACTCTGGAAACACCATATATTTT.

In this sample, this clone turned up once. V gene TRBV2 combines with J gene TRBJ2-1; tentative D call: TRBD2 (6 bases). V lost 0 bases, J lost 5 bases, and 11 bases lay in between. The germline V gene encodes CDR1 SNHLY and CDR2 FYNNEI. The CDR3 extends over 15 amino acids. CDR3 sequence (DNA): TGTGCCAGCAGTGAAGCTAGCGGCACGGACAATGAGCAGTTCTTC. Its protein product is CASSEASGTDNEQFF.

V and J are TRBV7-6 and TRBJ2-2; a possible D gene is TRBD2 (5 bases). CDR1 and CDR2 from the germline V gene are SGHVS and FNYEAQ. The ends were cut back, 5 bases at V and 3 bases at J, with 16 bases in the middle. This CDR3 is built from 16 residues. The DNA for the CDR3 is TGTGCCAGCAGCCCCGAGGGCAGGTCGGACACCGGGGAGCTGTTTTTT. As protein: CASSPEGRSDTGELFF.

The CDR3: CASSSLGQLNSPLHF. The CDR3 DNA sequence: TGTGCCAGCAGTTCCCTGGGACAGTTAAATTCACCCCTCCACTTT. V usage is TRBV27 and J usage is TRBJ1-6, with 7 bases lining up with TRBD1. V was pared by 4 bases and J by 7 bases, with 7 bases of the junction left unmatched. The germline gives CDR1 MNHEY, CDR2 SMNVEV (reference sequence). The CDR3 covers 15 residues.